What follows are 14 T cell receptor beta chains derived from one specimen sequenced in a study of shared T cell receptors in the human thymus. Using immunoSEQ multiplex PCR, the repertoire was profiled, and TCRdb retains in-frame clones only, with some absent. Among about 380,000 clones listed, roughly 94% were seen once. The sample was thymocytes. All receptors derive from a human donor.

This clone has only one observation. The rearrangement joins TRBV7-2 to TRBJ2-3; tentative D call: TRBD2 (5 bases). Germline assignment: CDR1 SGHTA and CDR2 FQGNSA. The CDR3 consists of 15 residues. Trimming left V 1 base short and J 1 base short, with 9 bases between. Written as DNA, the CDR3 is TGTGCCAGCAGCTTAGGGGAGTCCCGCACAGATACGCAGTATTTT. Its protein product is CASSLGESRTDTQYF.

The chain recombines TRBV11-2 with TRBJ2-1; 7 nucleotides align to TRBD2. Germline values: CDR1 SGHAT, CDR2 FQNNGV. There are 15 residues in the CDR3. The V and J ends lost 1 base and 2 bases, in that order; junction bases with no gene match: 2. The CDR3 here is CASSLGLAAYNEQFF. In nucleotides, the CDR3 is TGTGCCAGCAGCTTAGGGCTAGCGGCCTACAATGAGCAGTTCTTC.

The CDR3 region is CASSQRNCRDRTCLGNTEAFF. CDR3 sequence (DNA): TGTGCCAGCAGCCAGAGGAACTGCCGGGACAGGACTTGTCTTGGGAACACTGAAGCTTTCTTT. The genes are TRBV14 and TRBJ1-1; 8 bases map to TRBD1. The V gene end was trimmed by 3 bases and the J gene end by 1 base; junction bases not matched to a gene: 22. There are 21 residues in the CDR3. Looked up from germline, CDR1 is SGHDN and CDR2 is FVKESK.

V and J are TRBV5-1 and TRBJ2-3; 8 nucleotides align to TRBD2. V shed 0 bases, J shed 5 bases, and the junction held 5 bases outside the gene matches. The V gene's germline CDR1 is SGHRS and CDR2 YFSETQ. The length of the CDR3 is 15 residues. The CDR3 region is CASSLALAGQDTQYF. The CDR3 nucleotides are TGCGCCAGCAGCTTGGCGTTAGCGGGACAAGATACGCAGTATTTT.

The chain has TRBV7-9 and TRBJ2-1, with D unclear. Germline CDR1 SEHNR, CDR2 FQNEAQ (reference sequence). CDR3 length: 19 amino acids. V was shortened by 5 bases and J by 0 bases, with 23 bases between the two germline ends. The DNA of the CDR3 is TGTGCCAGCAGCCACCTCGCCGACGGCTCTCCAAGCTCCTACAATGAGCAGTTCTTC. It codes for CASSHLADGSPSSYNEQFF.

This sequence joins TRBV27 and TRBJ1-1, with D hard to call. Trimming took off 5 bases at V and 8 bases at J, with 15 bases between the two ends. The CDR3 length is 13 residues. Germline values: CDR1 MNHEY, CDR2 SMNVEV (reference sequence). The CDR3 DNA sequence: TGTGCCAGCAGTCCAGCGCCAATTGCCGAAGCTTTCTTT. This sequence encodes CASSPAPIAEAFF.

The V gene is TRBV21-1, the J gene TRBJ2-5; TRBD2, the table's D call, was not compared with the DNA. TRBV21-1 is noted as a pseudogene. CDR3 length: 15 residues. This CDR3 is CASSTTSGIQETQYF. Here the CDR3 DNA reads TGTGCCAGCAGCACCACTAGCGGGATCCAAGAGACCCAGTACTTC.

The J gene is TRBJ2-1, the V gene TRBV5-8; D not certain. With 0 bases removed from V and 6 bases from J, the gap between germline ends came to 10 bases. Looked up from germline, CDR1 is SGHTS and CDR2 is YDEGEE. This CDR3 spans 14 amino acids. CDR3 sequence reads: CASSLGHDRNEQFF. The DNA for the CDR3 is TGTGCCAGCAGCTTGGGCCACGACCGCAATGAGCAGTTCTTC.

V usage is TRBV30 and J usage is TRBJ2-7, with unresolved D. V lost 4 bases to trimming and J lost 6 bases, with 10 bases between them. Per germline, CDR1 GTSNPN and CDR2 SVGIG (reference sequence). The CDR3 is 11 amino acids. The CDR3 is CAWTTSLEQYF. CDR3 nucleotides: TGTGCCTGGACTACGTCTCTCGAGCAGTACTTC.

In this sample, this clone turned up a few times. This chain uses TRBV11-2 with TRBJ2-2; 11 bases line up with TRBD2. Germline-derived CDR1 and CDR2 are SGHAT and FQNNGV. Unmatched junction bases numbered 7, after V lost 6 bases and J lost 7 bases. The CDR3 is 15 residues long. The CDR3 region has the DNA TGTGCCAGCAGGGTAGCGGGAGGGCAAGGCGGGGAGCTGTTTTTT. Protein sequence: CASRVAGGQGGELFF.

This clone was found a few times. The CDR3 sequence is CASSVEGGWGNTIYF. CDR3 sequence (DNA): TGTGCCAGCAGCGTAGAAGGAGGGTGGGGAAACACCATATATTTT. This sequence joins TRBV9 and TRBJ1-3; unclear D gene. The CDR3 consists of 15 residues. From germline, CDR1 is SGDLS and CDR2 YYNGEE. V dropped 0 bases and J dropped 4 bases, with 11 bases sitting between them.

This clone showed up just once. The CDR3 loop is CASSGERRYNEQFF. The CDR3 nucleotides are TGTGCCAGCAGTGGCGAGCGGAGATACAATGAGCAGTTCTTC. The rearrangement uses TRBV28 and TRBJ2-1; perhaps TRBD2 as D (5 bases). Germline CDR1 and CDR2: MDHEN and SYDVKM. Deletions cut 5 bases from V and 4 bases from J, with 12 bases between. The CDR3 sequence is 14 residues long.

This rearrangement joins TRBV2 to TRBJ1-3; the D gene is possibly TRBD1 (5 bases). CDR3 length equals 14 residues. Per germline, CDR1 SNHLY and CDR2 FYNNEI. Trimming removed 7 bases from V and 0 bases from J, with 10 bases in between. CDR3 in amino acids: CASKRTNSGNTIYF. In DNA form, the CDR3 reads TGTGCCAGCAAACGGACAAACTCTGGAAACACCATATATTTT.

The chain employs TRBV7-2 and TRBJ2-2; the D is unclear. The germline V gene has CDR1 SGHTA and CDR2 FQGNSA. Trimming shortened V by 5 bases and J by 9 bases, and 10 bases separated the two germline ends. CDR3 size: 12 residues. CDR3 in amino acids: CASSPAPRELFF. The CDR3 nucleotides are TGTGCCAGCAGCCCGGCCCCCCGGGAGCTGTTTTTT.